A selection of T cell receptor beta chains follows, all from one sample in a study of blood T cell repertoires in COVID-19. The table came from immunoSEQ multiplex PCR; TCRdb's copy has only in-frame clones and leaves some out. The sample records roughly 100,000 clones, about 79% being singletons. Sequencing input: peripheral blood. The receptors were gathered from an elderly man with COVID-19, enrolled during active disease. CDR3s include the opening cysteine and the closing phenylalanine or tryptophan. D genes are given only for firm matches. Not all rows give a size; the values are once, few, many and, for expanded clones, a class.

j_call,v_call,d_call,clone_size,cdr3_aa,cdr3_nt
TRBJ2-7,TRBV13,TRBD1,few,CASSLKRTGASSYEQYF,TGTGCCAGCAGCTTAAAACGGACAGGGGCTAGCTCCTACGAGCAGTACTTC
TRBJ2-5,TRBV27,TRBD1,few,CASSKTGAETQYF,TGTGCCAGCAGCAAGACAGGGGCGGAGACCCAGTACTTC
TRBJ2-3,TRBV29-1,TRBD2,NA,CSVTGTSVDTQYF,TGCAGCGTTACCGGGACTAGCGTTGATACGCAGTATTTT
TRBJ2-1,TRBV28,NA,NA,CASSSGGNEQFF,TGTGCCAGCAGTTCCGGGGGAAATGAGCAGTTCTTC
TRBJ1-2,TRBV7-2,NA,NA,CASSAGSGANYGYTF,TGTGCCAGCAGCGCGGGGTCGGGGGCTAACTATGGCTACACCTTC
TRBJ2-7,TRBV5-4,TRBD2,NA,CASSSQRDLYEQYF,TGTGCCAGCAGCTCACAGCGGGATCTCTACGAGCAGTACTTC
TRBJ2-3,TRBV19,TRBD2,NA,CASSPRSGLGPHDTQYF,TGTGCCAGTAGTCCGCGATCGGGACTAGGTCCCCACGATACGCAGTATTTT
TRBJ1-2,TRBV5-4,NA,NA,CASSLLEGEMMGGYTF,TGTGCCAGCAGCTTGTTAGAGGGGGAAATGATGGGTGGCTACACCTTC
TRBJ2-5,TRBV24-1,NA,NA,CATSDPGETQYF,TGTGCCACCAGTGACCCCGGGGAGACCCAGTACTTC
TRBJ2-5,TRBV14,NA,NA,CASSHRARGETQYF,TGTGCCAGCAGCCACCGAGCTCGCGGGGAGACCCAGTACTTC
TRBJ1-3,TRBV7-2,TRBD1,NA,CASSTRTGGSGNTIYF,TGTGCCAGCAGCACCCGTACAGGGGGCTCTGGAAACACCATATATTTT
TRBJ2-5,TRBV18,NA,NA,CASSAGGPQETQYF,TGTGCCAGCTCCGCGGGCGGGCCCCAAGAGACCCAGTACTTC
TRBJ2-3,TRBV7-9,TRBD1,NA,CASSYRGQFTDTQYF,TGTGCCAGCAGTTATAGGGGACAGTTCACAGATACGCAGTATTTT
TRBJ2-7,TRBV24-1,NA,NA,CATSGTGEPPYEQYF,TGTGCCACCAGTGGGACCGGGGAACCTCCCTACGAGCAGTACTTC
TRBJ1-5,TRBV6-5,NA,NA,CASGGSNQPQHF,TGTGCCAGCGGGGGGAGCAATCAGCCCCAGCATTTT
TRBJ1-1,TRBV30,TRBD1,NA,CACTGGPGTEAFF,TGTGCCTGTACAGGGGGACCGGGGACTGAAGCTTTCTTT
TRBJ2-5,TRBV7-2,NA,NA,CASSPGSGKSQYF,TGTGCCAGCAGCCCCGGGAGCGGAAAGTCCCAGTACTTC
TRBJ2-2,TRBV7-9,TRBD2,once,CASSPRVAGDTGELFF,TGTGCCAGCAGCCCCCGGGTAGCGGGAGACACCGGGGAGCTGTTTTTT
TRBJ2-3,TRBV12-5,TRBD2,few,CASAGTSGSTDTQYF,TGTGCTAGTGCCGGGACTAGCGGGAGCACAGATACGCAGTATTTT
TRBJ2-7,TRBV28,TRBD1,NA,CASSYPDRGGEQYF,TGTGCCAGCAGTTACCCGGACAGGGGTGGTGAGCAGTACTTC
TRBJ2-7,TRBV7-3,TRBD1,NA,CASSSPRQGFDEQYF,TGTGCCAGCAGCTCCCCCCGACAGGGATTCGACGAGCAGTACTTC
TRBJ2-5,TRBV7-2,NA,NA,CASTNRDTLSLYQETQYF,TGTGCCAGCACAAACCGGGACACACTTTCTTTGTACCAAGAGACCCAGTACTTC
TRBJ1-6,TRBV19,NA,NA,CASSIYAGETPLHF,TGTGCCAGTAGTATCTACGCCGGGGAGACACCCCTCCACTTT
TRBJ2-7,TRBV7-8,NA,once,CASSLESYYEQYF,TGTGCCAGCAGCTTAGAGAGCTACTACGAGCAGTACTTC
TRBJ2-7,TRBV7-2,TRBD1,NA,CASRRETGTGTYEQYF,TGTGCCAGCAGACGAGAGACCGGGACAGGTACCTACGAGCAGTACTTC
TRBJ2-1,TRBV28,TRBD1,once,CASSLIQGASSYNEQFF,TGTGCCAGCAGTCTCATACAGGGGGCGAGCTCCTACAATGAGCAGTTCTTC
TRBJ1-4,TRBV7-8,NA,NA,CASSPVGASYEKLFF,TGTGCCAGCAGCCCGGTAGGGGCAAGTTATGAAAAACTGTTTTTT
TRBJ1-4,TRBV25-1,NA,once,CASSEFRSDRSNEKLFF,TGTGCCAGCAGTGAATTCCGATCGGACAGATCTAATGAAAAACTGTTTTTT
TRBJ1-6,TRBV6-5,NA,NA,CASNPSHGGGSPLHF,TGTGCCAGCAATCCGTCGCATGGTGGCGGTTCACCCCTCCACTTT
TRBJ1-1,TRBV3-1/TRBV3-2,NA,few,CASSQAAVTEAFF,TGTGCCAGCAGCCAGGCCGCCGTCACTGAAGCTTTCTTT
TRBJ2-1,TRBV13,TRBD2,NA,CASSFTSGLASYNEQFF,TGTGCCAGCAGCTTTACTAGCGGACTAGCATCCTACAATGAGCAGTTCTTC
TRBJ2-7,TRBV6-4,NA,NA,CASSDARQDSIYEQYF,TGTGCCAGCAGTGACGCCCGACAGGACTCTATCTACGAGCAGTACTTC
TRBJ1-1,TRBV18,NA,NA,CASSLRQAEAFF,TGTGCCAGCTCCCTTCGTCAGGCTGAAGCTTTCTTT
TRBJ2-5,TRBV28,TRBD2,NA,CASSFSVGSGSRKTQYF,TGTGCCAGCAGTTTTTCAGTCGGTAGCGGGAGTAGAAAGACCCAGTACTTC
TRBJ2-7,TRBV2,TRBD2,few,CATYAGEGPYEQYF,TGTGCCACCTACGCGGGGGAGGGGCCCTACGAGCAGTACTTC
TRBJ1-2,TRBV18,NA,NA,CASSPAGVGYGYTF,TGTGCCAGCTCACCAGCAGGGGTTGGGTATGGCTACACCTTC
TRBJ1-5,TRBV28,NA,NA,CASSLSVSNQPQHF,TGTGCCAGCAGTCTTAGCGTTAGCAATCAGCCCCAGCATTTT
TRBJ1-2,TRBV7-3,TRBD1,NA,CASSSRQGDGYTF,TGTGCCAGCAGCTCCCGACAGGGCGATGGCTACACCTTC
TRBJ1-2,TRBV6-1,NA,NA,CASSEIAGNYGYTF,TGTGCCAGCAGTGAAATCGCGGGGAACTATGGCTACACCTTC
TRBJ1-1,TRBV28,NA,NA,CASSLISESAEAFF,TGTGCCAGCAGTTTGATATCAGAGAGCGCTGAAGCTTTCTTT
TRBJ2-7,TRBV27,TRBD2,NA,CASSVIAGGREQYF,TGTGCCAGCAGCGTAATAGCGGGAGGCCGCGAGCAGTACTTC
TRBJ1-2,TRBV4-2,TRBD1,NA,CASSQFSTGRYGYTF,TGTGCCAGCAGCCAATTCTCGACAGGGCGATATGGCTACACCTTC
TRBJ2-2,TRBV4-3,TRBD2,NA,CASSQEFASGNTGELFF,TGCGCCAGCAGCCAAGAGTTTGCTAGCGGGAACACCGGGGAGCTGTTTTTT
TRBJ2-7,TRBV5-4,NA,NA,CASSPGIPGTLSYEQYF,TGTGCCAGCAGCCCAGGGATCCCCGGAACCTTAAGCTACGAGCAGTACTTC
TRBJ1-1,TRBV7-9,TRBD1,NA,CASSPLGTEITEAFF,TGTGCCAGCAGCCCGCTAGGGACAGAGATCACTGAAGCTTTCTTT